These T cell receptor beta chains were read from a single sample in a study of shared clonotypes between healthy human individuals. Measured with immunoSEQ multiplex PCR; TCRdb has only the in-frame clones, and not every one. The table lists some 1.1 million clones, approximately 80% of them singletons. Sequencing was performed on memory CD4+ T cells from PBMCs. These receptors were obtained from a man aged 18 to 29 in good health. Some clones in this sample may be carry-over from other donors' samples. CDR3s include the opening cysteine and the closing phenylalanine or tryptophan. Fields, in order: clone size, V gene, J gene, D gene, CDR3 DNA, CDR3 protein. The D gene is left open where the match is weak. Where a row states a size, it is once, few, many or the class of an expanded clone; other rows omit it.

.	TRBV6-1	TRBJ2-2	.	TGTGCCAGCAGTCTCGAGACAGCATACACCGGGGAGCTGTTTTTT	CASSLETAYTGELFF
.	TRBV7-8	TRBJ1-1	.	TGTGCCAGCAGCTTAAGGGGGTTTTTCACTGAAGCTTTCTTT	CASSLRGFFTEAFF
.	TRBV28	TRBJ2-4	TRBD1	TGTGCCAGCAGTTCGCCACCCGGACAGGGGGGATTAGCCAAAAACATTCAGTACTTC	CASSSPPGQGGLAKNIQYF
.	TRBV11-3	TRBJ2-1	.	TGTGCCAGCAGCCCAAGGGGGCGCGGGATTAATGAGCAGTTCTTC	CASSPRGRGINEQFF
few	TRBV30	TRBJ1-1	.	TGTGCCTGGATGCCCGGACGCTACACTGAAGCTTTCTTT	CAWMPGRYTEAFF
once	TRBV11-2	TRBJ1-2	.	TGTGCCAGCAGCTTCCGGACAGCGTTAGGGGGCTACACCTTC	CASSFRTALGGYTF
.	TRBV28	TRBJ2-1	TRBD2	TGTGCCAGCAGTTTACGTAGCGGGAGGGTCAATGAGCAGTTCTTC	CASSLRSGRVNEQFF
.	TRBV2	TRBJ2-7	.	TGTGCCAGCAGTGTGGGGCCCTGGTACGAGCAGTACTTC	CASSVGPWYEQYF
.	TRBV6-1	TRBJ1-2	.	TGTGCCAGCAGTATGGGTAATTGGGGCTACACCTTC	CASSMGNWGYTF
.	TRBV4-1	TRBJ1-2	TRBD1	TGCGCCAGCAGCGGCCGGACAGGGAGATTTGATGGCTACACCTTC	CASSGRTGRFDGYTF
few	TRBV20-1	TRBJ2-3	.	TGCAGGATGGGGAACACAGATACGCAGTATTTT	CRMGNTDTQYF
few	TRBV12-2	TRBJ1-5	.	TGTGCAAGTCGCTTAGAACTGGGAGATCAGCCCCAGCATTTT	CASRLELGDQPQHF
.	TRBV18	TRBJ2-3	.	TGTGCCAGCTCCCCCATCGGGGCAGATACGCAGTATTTT	CASSPIGADTQYF
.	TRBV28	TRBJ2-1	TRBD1	TGTGCCAGCAGTTTGGGACAGGATCGAAGGGGGCAGTTCTTC	CASSLGQDRRGQFF
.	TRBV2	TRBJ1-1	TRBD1	TGTGCCAGCAGTGAAATACAGGGGGCGACTGAAGCTTTCTTT	CASSEIQGATEAFF
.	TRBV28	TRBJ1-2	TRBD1	TGTGCCAGCAGTTTACCCGGACAGGGTGACTATGGCTACACCTTC	CASSLPGQGDYGYTF
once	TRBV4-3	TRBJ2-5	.	TGCGCCAGCAGCCAGTCCAGCGCGATTCAAGAGACCCAGTACTTC	CASSQSSAIQETQYF
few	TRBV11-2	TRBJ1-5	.	TGTGCCAGCAGTCTCCACTTTACCCAGCCCCAGCATTTT	CASSLHFTQPQHF
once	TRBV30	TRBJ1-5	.	TGTGCCTGGACATCACAGGTTCAGGAGCCCCAGCATTTT	CAWTSQVQEPQHF
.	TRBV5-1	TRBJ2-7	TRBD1	TGCGCCAGCAGCCAACAGGGGGCCACCTACGAGCAGTACTTC	CASSQQGATYEQYF
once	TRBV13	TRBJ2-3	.	TGTGCCAGCAGCTTACGGTTATATACGCAGTATTTT	CASSLRLYTQYF
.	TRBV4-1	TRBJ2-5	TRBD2	TGCGCCAGCAGCTCTCCCCCCCTAGCGGGACTTTTCGGCGGCCCACAAGAGACCCAGTACTTC	CASSSPPLAGLFGGPQETQYF
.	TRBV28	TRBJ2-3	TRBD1	TGTGCCAGCAGTCGGACAGGGCCCACAGATACGCAGTATTTT	CASSRTGPTDTQYF
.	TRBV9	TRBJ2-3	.	TGTGCCAGCAGCGCCACCACAGATACGCAGTATTTT	CASSATTDTQYF
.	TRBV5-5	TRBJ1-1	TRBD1	TGTGCCAGCAGCCGGACAGGTGGGAGAGACACTGAAGCTTTCTTT	CASSRTGGRDTEAFF
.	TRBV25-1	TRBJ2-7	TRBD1	TGTGCCAGCAGGCCGACAGGGAGTACCTCGGGCGAGCAGTACTTC	CASRPTGSTSGEQYF
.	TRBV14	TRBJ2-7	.	TGTGCCAGCAGCCGACCCTCGGGTGGGGAGCAGTACTTC	CASSRPSGGEQYF
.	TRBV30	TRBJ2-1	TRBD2	TGTGCCTGGAATCTCGGACTAGGAGTTGGTGAGCAGTTCTTC	CAWNLGLGVGEQFF
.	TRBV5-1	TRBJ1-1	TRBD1	TGCGCCAGCAGACAGAGTCAGGGGGCTGAAGCTTTCTTT	CASRQSQGAEAFF
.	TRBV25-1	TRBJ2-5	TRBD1	TGTGCCAGCAGTGGGGGACAGGGTCCGCAAGAGACCCAGTACTTC	CASSGGQGPQETQYF
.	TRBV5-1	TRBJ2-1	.	TGCGCCAGCAGCCTCATGACCGCGAACAATGAGCAGTTCTTC	CASSLMTANNEQFF
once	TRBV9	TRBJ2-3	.	TGTGCCAGCAGCGTAGAGGGGTGGGGCACAGATACGCAGTATTTT	CASSVEGWGTDTQYF
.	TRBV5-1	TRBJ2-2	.	TGCGCCAGCAGCCGTGTGGGACTCTCGAACACCGGGGAGCTGTTTTTT	CASSRVGLSNTGELFF
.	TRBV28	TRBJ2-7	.	TGTGCCAGCAGCTCAGGCCCCTACGAGCAGTACTTC	CASSSGPYEQYF
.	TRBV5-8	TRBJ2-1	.	TGTGCCAGCAGCTATCCGGGACTCGGAGTTGGTGAGCAGTTCTTC	CASSYPGLGVGEQFF
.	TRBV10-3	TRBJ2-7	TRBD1	TGTGCCATCAGTACCGGGACAGGGAGCTACGAGCAGTACTTC	CAISTGTGSYEQYF
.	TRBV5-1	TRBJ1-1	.	TGCGCCAGCAGCACTAACCCGGGAGGGGTAGACACTGAAGCTTTCTTT	CASSTNPGGVDTEAFF
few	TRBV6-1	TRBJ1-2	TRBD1	TGTGCCAGCAGTACCGGGACAGCCTATGGCTACACCTTC	CASSTGTAYGYTF
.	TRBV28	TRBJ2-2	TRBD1	TGTGCCAGCAGCCGGTACGGACAGGGTACCGGGGAGCTGTTTTTT	CASSRYGQGTGELFF
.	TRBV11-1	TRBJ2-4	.	TGTGCCAGCAGCTTACGTGAGGCAGGGGCCAAAAACATTCAGTACTTC	CASSLREAGAKNIQYF
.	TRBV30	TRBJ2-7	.	TGTGCCTGGGGTTCCCTAGGCGAGCAGTACTTC	CAWGSLGEQYF
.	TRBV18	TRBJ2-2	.	TGTGCCAGCTCACCTCGGGACCCGAACACCGGGGAGCTGTTTTTT	CASSPRDPNTGELFF